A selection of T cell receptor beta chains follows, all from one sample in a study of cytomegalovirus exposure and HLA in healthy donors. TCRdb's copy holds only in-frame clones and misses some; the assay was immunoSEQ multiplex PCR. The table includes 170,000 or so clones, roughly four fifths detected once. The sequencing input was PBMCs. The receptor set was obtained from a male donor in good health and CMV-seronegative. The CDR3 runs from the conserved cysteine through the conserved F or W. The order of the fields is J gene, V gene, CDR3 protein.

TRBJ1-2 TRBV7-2 CASSSMEYGYTF
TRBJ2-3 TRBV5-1 CASSLFDSSTDTQYF
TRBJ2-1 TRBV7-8 CASRRLAGLNYNEQFF
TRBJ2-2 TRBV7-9 CASSLDSSTGELFF
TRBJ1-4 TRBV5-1 CASSSGDNEKLFF
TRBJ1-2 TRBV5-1 CASSLGQEINYGYTF
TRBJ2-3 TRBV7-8 CASSLTWTSGPTDTQYF
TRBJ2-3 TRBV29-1 CSVEAGSTDTQYF
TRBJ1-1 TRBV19 CASSTHRAGKNTEAFF
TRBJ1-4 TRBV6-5 CASRGQYNEKLFF
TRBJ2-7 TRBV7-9 CASSLGDSSYEQYF
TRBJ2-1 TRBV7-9 CASSLGGAGGQFF
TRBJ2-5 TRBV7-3 CASSQIRGETQYF
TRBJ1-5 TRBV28 CASSGRASNQPQHF
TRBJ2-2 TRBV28 CATQGAGTGELFF
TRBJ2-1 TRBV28 CASSVIAGGSNEQFF
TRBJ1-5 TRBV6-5 CASSYLGGNQPQHF
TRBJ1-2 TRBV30 CASSEDSYYGYTF
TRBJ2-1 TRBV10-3 CAINNLTSGYNEQFF
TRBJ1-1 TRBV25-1 CASNSYTEAFF
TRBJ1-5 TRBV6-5 CASSSSGLRQPQHF
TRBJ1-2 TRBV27 CASSSTGNGYTF
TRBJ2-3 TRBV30 CAWSRASRFGDTQYF
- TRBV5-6 CASLTKGAYEQYF
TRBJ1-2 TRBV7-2 CASSLASQGANYGYTF
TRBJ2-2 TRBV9 CASSVGGRSYTGELFF
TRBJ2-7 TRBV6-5 CASSWSGGREQYF